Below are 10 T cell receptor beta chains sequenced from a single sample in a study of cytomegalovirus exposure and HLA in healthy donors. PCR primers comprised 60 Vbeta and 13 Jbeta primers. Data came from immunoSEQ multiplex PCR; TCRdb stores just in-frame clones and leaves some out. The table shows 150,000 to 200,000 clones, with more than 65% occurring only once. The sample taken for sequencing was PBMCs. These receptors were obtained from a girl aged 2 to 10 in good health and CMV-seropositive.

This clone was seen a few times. CDR3 coding DNA: TGTGCCAGTAGTATGAACAGGGACTATGGCTACACCTTC. Amino acids: CASSMNRDYGYTF. This chain links TRBV19 with TRBJ1-2; D may be TRBD1 (6 bases). The CDR3 has 13 residues. Germline CDR1 reads LNHDA; CDR2 reads SQIVND (reference sequence). V was shortened by 3 bases and J by 3 bases, with 8 bases between the two germline ends.

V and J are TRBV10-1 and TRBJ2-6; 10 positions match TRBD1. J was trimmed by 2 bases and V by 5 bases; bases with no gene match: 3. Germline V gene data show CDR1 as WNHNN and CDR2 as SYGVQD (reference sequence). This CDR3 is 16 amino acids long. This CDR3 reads CASSPGTGAGANVLTF. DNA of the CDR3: TGCGCCAGCAGTCCGGGGACAGGGGCTGGGGCCAACGTCCTGACTTTC.

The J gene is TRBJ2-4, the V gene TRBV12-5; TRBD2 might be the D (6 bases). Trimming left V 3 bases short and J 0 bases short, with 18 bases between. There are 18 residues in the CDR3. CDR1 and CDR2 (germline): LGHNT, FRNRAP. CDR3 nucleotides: TGTGCTAGTGGTTTCCCGATCGGGAGCCGCCTAGCCAAAAACATTCAGTACTTC. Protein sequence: CASGFPIGSRLAKNIQYF.

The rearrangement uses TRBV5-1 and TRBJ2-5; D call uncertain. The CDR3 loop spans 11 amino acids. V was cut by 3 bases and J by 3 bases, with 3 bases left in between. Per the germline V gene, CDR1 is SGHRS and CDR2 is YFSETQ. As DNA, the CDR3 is TGCGCCAGCAGCTCCAAAGAGACCCAGTACTTC. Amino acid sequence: CASSSKETQYF.

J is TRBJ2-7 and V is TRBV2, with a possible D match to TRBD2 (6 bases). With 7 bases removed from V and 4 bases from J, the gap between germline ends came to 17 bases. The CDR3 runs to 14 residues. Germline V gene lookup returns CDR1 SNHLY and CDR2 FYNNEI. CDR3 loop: CASKGRSGGYEQYF. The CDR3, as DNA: TGTGCCAGCAAGGGTAGGTCAGGAGGGTACGAGCAGTACTTC.

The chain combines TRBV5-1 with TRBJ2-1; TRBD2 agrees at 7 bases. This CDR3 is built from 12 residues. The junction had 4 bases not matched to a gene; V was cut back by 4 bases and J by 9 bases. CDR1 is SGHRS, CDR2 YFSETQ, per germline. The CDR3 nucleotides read TGCGCCAGCAGCCAGAGGGAGGGTGAGCAGTTCTTC. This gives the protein CASSQREGEQFF. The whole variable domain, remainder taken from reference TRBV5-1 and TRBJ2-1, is KAGVTQTPRYLIKTRGQQVTLSCSPISGHRSVSWYQQTPGQGLQFLFEYFSETQRNKGNFPGRFSGRQFSNSRSEMNVSTLELGDSALYLCASSQREGEQFFGPGTRLTVL.

The CDR3 DNA reads TGTGCCAGTACGATCGCAGGGCGAGCCTATGGCTACACCTTC. This encodes CASTIAGRAYGYTF. V and J are TRBV19 and TRBJ1-2; D may be TRBD1 (5 bases). The V and J ends lost 7 bases and 4 bases respectively, with 16 bases between them. Germline CDR1 and CDR2: LNHDA and SQIVND (reference sequence). CDR3 length: 14 residues.

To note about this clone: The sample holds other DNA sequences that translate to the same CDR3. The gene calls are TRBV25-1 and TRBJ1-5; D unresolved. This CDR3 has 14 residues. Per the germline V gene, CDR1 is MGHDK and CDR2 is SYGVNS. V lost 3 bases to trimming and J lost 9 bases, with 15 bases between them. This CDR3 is CASSEGSARGPQHF. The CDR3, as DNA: TGTGCCAGCAGTGAGGGGAGTGCCCGTGGGCCCCAGCATTTT.

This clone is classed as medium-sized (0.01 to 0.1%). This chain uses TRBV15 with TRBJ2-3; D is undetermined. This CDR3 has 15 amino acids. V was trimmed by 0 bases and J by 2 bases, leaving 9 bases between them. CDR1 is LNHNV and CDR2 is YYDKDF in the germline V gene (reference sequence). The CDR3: CATSRDAAFTDTQYF. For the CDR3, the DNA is TGTGCCACCAGCAGAGACGCGGCTTTCACAGATACGCAGTATTTT.

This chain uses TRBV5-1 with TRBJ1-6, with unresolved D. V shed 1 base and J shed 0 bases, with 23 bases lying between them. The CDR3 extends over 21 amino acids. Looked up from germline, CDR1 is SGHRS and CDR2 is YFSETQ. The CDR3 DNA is TGCGCCAGCAGCTTGTACCCCGGTAGTCTTCGAGAGAGCTCCTATAATTCACCCCTCCACTTT. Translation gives CASSLYPGSLRESSYNSPLHF.